Shown below are 21 T cell receptor beta chains from a single sample sequenced in a study of CD8 T cells in Susac syndrome (dated by TCRdb to between 2018 and 2020). Receptor amplification or capture employed the immunoSEQ multiplex PCR assay. RNA was extracted using the RNeasy kit, and about 0.5 to 1 microgram was reverse transcribed with random hexamers. TCRdb applied fastp at Q25 and MiXCR to the public reads, then kept only in-frame beta chains. Merged by CDR3 protein, the rows form single entries marked with the most common genes and DNA. The sample has 120,000 or so distinct CDR3 sequences on record, roughly 94% of them singletons. About 0.29% of the sample goes to the ten largest clones. Sample: CD8+ T cells from PBMCs. All receptors come from a human donor with Susac syndrome.

This chain connects TRBV4-2 to TRBJ1-5; TRBD1 is a possible D gene (5 bases). In germline, CDR1 is LGHNA, CDR2 YNFKEQ. The CDR3 extends over 16 amino acids. V lost 0 bases, J lost 1 base, and 10 bases lay in between. The CDR3 here is CASSQEWGSSNQPQHF. CDR3 sequence (DNA): TGTGCCAGCAGCCAAGAGTGGGGCTCAAGCAATCAGCCCCAGCATTTT.

The J gene is TRBJ2-7, the V gene TRBV30; unclear D gene. Trimming pared 3 bases from V and 2 bases from J, leaving 8 bases between. This CDR3 contains 12 residues. Germline V CDR1 and CDR2: GTSNPN, SVGIG (reference sequence). CDR3 region: CAWRDGTYEQYF. CDR3 in DNA: TGTGCCTGGAGGGACGGTACCTACGAGCAGTACTTC.

This chain links TRBV29-1 with TRBJ1-1, with D unresolved. Germline CDR1 is SQVTM and CDR2 is ANQGSEA. This CDR3 region has 13 residues. V was clipped by 6 bases and J by 4 bases, with 15 bases between them. CDR3 sequence reads: CSVSSGEGTEAFF. CDR3 coding DNA: TGCAGCGTGTCATCCGGAGAGGGCACTGAAGCTTTCTTT.

The J gene is TRBJ2-4, the V gene TRBV7-9; possible D gene TRBD1, 6 bases. Trimming took 4 bases from V and 0 from J, leaving 10 bases between them. Germline V gives CDR1 SEHNR, CDR2 FQNEAQ (reference sequence). CDR3 size: 15 residues. CDR3 protein: CASSSNRVAKNIQYF. The DNA for the CDR3 is TGTGCCAGCAGCTCCAACAGGGTAGCCAAAAACATTCAGTACTTC.

V usage is TRBV27 and J usage is TRBJ2-7; D is ambiguous. The V end was cut by 8 bases, the J end by 7 bases, with 12 bases between. Germline-derived CDR1 and CDR2 are MNHEY and SMNVEV (reference sequence). The CDR3 contains 11 residues. The CDR3 region has the DNA TGTGCCAGCTTCGATTCGCGGGAGCAGTACTTC. Encoded protein: CASFDSREQYF.

This chain joins TRBV5-1 and TRBJ2-2; the D gene is possibly TRBD1 (6 bases). CDR1 is SGHRS and CDR2 is YFSETQ in the germline V gene. The CDR3 totals 13 residues. The germline V and J ends were trimmed by 2 bases and 6 bases, with 8 bases remaining between them. The CDR3 region is CASSLQGPGELFF. For the CDR3, the DNA is TGCGCCAGCAGCTTACAGGGACCCGGGGAGCTGTTTTTT.

V is TRBV15 and J is TRBJ2-7; 7 positions match TRBD1. Germline CDR1 and CDR2: LNHNV and YYDKDF (reference sequence). The V gene end was trimmed by 0 bases and the J gene end by 0 bases; junction bases not matched to a gene: 5. The CDR3 totals 16 residues. CDR3 region: CATSRDLGTDSYEQYF. CDR3 coding DNA: TGTGCCACCAGCAGAGATCTCGGGACAGACTCCTACGAGCAGTACTTC.

The chain uses TRBV5-4 and TRBJ2-6; D perhaps matches TRBD1 (6 bases). This CDR3 has 15 residues. Trimming stripped 7 bases from V and 0 bases from J, with 11 bases between. Germline loops: CDR1 SGHNT, CDR2 YYREEE (reference sequence). CDR3 bases: TGTGCCAGCTTTACACAGGGCTCTGGGGCCAACGTCCTGACTTTC. Translated: CASFTQGSGANVLTF.

This sequence joins TRBV25-1 and TRBJ1-1; D is undetermined. This CDR3 has 13 amino acids. Germline CDR1 MGHDK, CDR2 SYGVNS. V lost 4 bases and J 4 bases, leaving 10 bases between the germline ends. The CDR3 is CASSAGSGTEAFF. Written as DNA, the CDR3 is TGTGCCAGCAGTGCGGGGTCGGGCACTGAAGCTTTCTTT.

This clonotype was seen only once. The chain joins TRBV29-1 to TRBJ1-1; D perhaps matches TRBD1 (5 bases). Trimming took off 4 bases at V and 2 bases at J, with 14 bases between the two ends. The V gene's germline CDR1 is SQVTM and CDR2 ANQGSEA. The length of the CDR3 is 14 residues. CDR3 sequence (DNA): TGCAGCGTTGCCCCTGCCGACAGAAACACTGAAGCTTTCTTT. Its translation: CSVAPADRNTEAFF.

This clonotype was counted a single time. This chain connects TRBV30 to TRBJ1-1; D is unclear. V was clipped by 8 bases and J by 5 bases, with 15 bases between them. The CDR3 totals 12 residues. Germline V gives CDR1 GTSNPN, CDR2 SVGIG (reference sequence). This chain's CDR3 is CAGKVGMTEAFF. DNA of the CDR3: TGTGCCGGTAAAGTAGGAATGACTGAAGCTTTCTTT.

The V gene is TRBV7-9, the J gene TRBJ2-7, with TRBD1 matching 9 bases. The CDR3 extends over 14 amino acids. The germline V gene has CDR1 SEHNR and CDR2 FQNEAQ (reference sequence). J lost 5 bases, V lost 5 bases, and 7 bases had no gene match. CDR3 region: CASSPGTGSDEQYF. The CDR3, as DNA: TGTGCCAGCAGCCCCGGGACAGGGTCGGACGAGCAGTACTTC.

The chain links TRBV7-9 to TRBJ1-1; D is perhaps TRBD1 (6 bases). Per the germline V gene, CDR1 is SEHNR and CDR2 is FQNEAQ (reference sequence). The CDR3 has 14 amino acids. V gave up 4 bases and J gave up 0 bases, with 9 bases separating them. The CDR3 DNA sequence: TGTGCCAGCAGCTCGACAGGCCTGAACACTGAAGCTTTCTTT. Translated: CASSSTGLNTEAFF.

This chain connects TRBV5-4 to TRBJ2-3, with 7 bases lining up with TRBD2. Germline loops: CDR1 SGHNT, CDR2 YYREEE (reference sequence). This CDR3 is built from 17 residues. V dropped 5 bases and J dropped 0; count of bases not matched to a gene: 12. CDR3 coding DNA: TGTGCCAGCAGGCCCACGGCCAGCGGGGAAAGCACAGATACGCAGTATTTT. This gives the protein CASRPTASGESTDTQYF.

The chain employs TRBV6-5 and TRBJ2-3; 8 positions match TRBD2. Per the germline V gene, CDR1 is MNHEY and CDR2 is SVGAGI. This CDR3 comprises 13 residues. With V trimmed by 10 bases and J by 3 bases, 6 bases remained unmatched. CDR3 bases: TGTGCCACCTTGGCGGGGGGAACAGATACGCAGTATTTT. Translated: CATLAGGTDTQYF.

This chain joins TRBV3-1 and TRBJ2-5; TRBD1 is a possible D gene (5 bases). Trimming took 5 bases from V and 1 from J, leaving 11 bases between them. The CDR3 spans 14 residues. Looked up from germline, CDR1 is LGHDT and CDR2 is YNNKEL (reference sequence). The CDR3 region is CASSWVQVQETQYF. As DNA, the CDR3 is TGTGCCAGCAGCTGGGTACAGGTCCAAGAGACCCAGTACTTC.

CDR3 coding DNA: TGTGCCAGCAGTATGACCACTTTCGATGGCTACACCTTC. Encoded protein: CASSMTTFDGYTF. The rearrangement links TRBV12-3 or TRBV12-4 to TRBJ1-2; no reliable D call. Deletions cut 5 bases from V and 6 bases from J, with 13 bases between. The CDR3 contains 13 residues.

This sequence joins TRBV9 and TRBJ2-5; 9 nucleotides agree with TRBD2. The V and J ends lost 3 bases and 0 bases, in that order; junction bases with no gene match: 3. The germline CDR1 and CDR2 sequences are SGDLS and YYNGEE. The CDR3 spans 15 residues. CDR3 bases: TGTGCCAGCAGCGGGGCGGGGGGGTACCAAGAGACCCAGTACTTC. Its translation: CASSGAGGYQETQYF.

The chain combines TRBV15 with TRBJ1-4; D ambiguous. CDR1 and CDR2 (germline): LNHNV, YYDKDF (reference sequence). Trimming took 5 bases from V and 0 from J, leaving 7 bases between them. The CDR3 extends over 14 amino acids. CDR3 in DNA: TGTGCCACCAGCGTCGACGCAACTAATGAAAAACTGTTTTTT. Its protein product is CATSVDATNEKLFF.

The chain recombines TRBV30 with TRBJ1-2; D remains unclear. Trimming took 3 bases from V and 3 from J, leaving 11 bases between them. Germline loops: CDR1 GTSNPN, CDR2 SVGIG (reference sequence). This CDR3 has 13 amino acids. This CDR3 reads CAWRGGTYYGYTF. The CDR3, as DNA: TGTGCCTGGAGGGGCGGCACCTACTATGGCTACACCTTC.

The V gene is TRBV19, the J gene TRBJ1-5; D is unresolved. Trimming removed 6 bases from V and 3 bases from J, with 9 bases in between. Germline CDR1 and CDR2: LNHDA and SQIVND (reference sequence). The CDR3 covers 13 residues. The CDR3 loop is CASRQRLNQPQHF. Written as DNA, the CDR3 is TGTGCCAGTAGGCAGAGGCTCAATCAGCCCCAGCATTTT.